These 18 T cell receptor beta chains came from one sample sequenced in a study of identical twins. In TCRdb, the 5' RACE reads were re-called with MiXCR into one record per CDR3 protein. The table shows approximately 220,000 distinct CDR3 sequences, with 6% to 9% occurring only once. This sample was shared with a second study, whose subject was yellow fever vaccine responses in identical twins.

The material sequenced was memory (CD45RO+) T cells sorted from blood. The receptors shown here come from a woman aged 18-29 years in good health.

This clonotype came up a few times. This chain connects TRBV13 to TRBJ2-1; 10 bases align to TRBD2. This CDR3 spans 20 amino acids. Unmatched junction bases numbered 18, after V lost 5 bases and J lost 2 bases. CDR1 and CDR2 (germline): PRHDT, FYEKMQ (reference sequence). The chain's CDR3 is CASSPGQRGGRGAAYNEQFF. DNA for the CDR3: TGTGCCAGCAGCCCCGGCCAGCGGGGGGGCCGAGGAGCTGCCTACAATGAGCAGTTCTTC.

The chain joins TRBV7-9 to TRBJ2-5, with 10 nucleotides matching TRBD2. The junction had 12 bases not matched to a gene; V was cut back by 3 bases and J by 8 bases. This CDR3 has 16 amino acids. Germline V gene lookup returns CDR1 SEHNR and CDR2 FQNEAQ (reference sequence). The CDR3 DNA is TGTGCCAGCAGCTTGGGGACTAGCGTTGGGAAGAGTACCCAGTACTTC. Translating it yields CASSLGTSVGKSTQYF.

A few counts support this clonotype. V and J are TRBV20-1 and TRBJ1-1; D uncertain. Germline assignment: CDR1 DFQATT and CDR2 SNEGSKA (reference sequence). V was pared by 6 bases and J by 2 bases, with 13 bases between. This CDR3 comprises 13 residues. In DNA, the CDR3 is TGCAGTGCGGAACTCTCGGGAAACACTGAAGCTTTCTTT. This sequence encodes CSAELSGNTEAFF.

This clonotype occurred a few times. The rearrangement uses TRBV27 and TRBJ1-6; D is ambiguous. With 8 bases removed from V and 6 bases from J, the gap between germline ends came to 20 bases. The CDR3 consists of 16 residues. The V gene's germline CDR1 is MNHEY and CDR2 SMNVEV (reference sequence). The CDR3 region has the DNA TGTGCCAGCCGCAGAGCGAGCGATTTTCCTAATTCACCCCTCCACTTT. Residues: CASRRASDFPNSPLHF.

This clonotype was found a few times. The chain carries TRBV6-2 or TRBV6-3 and TRBJ1-6; the match to TRBD1 covers 9 bases. The CDR3 contains 15 residues. V gave up 6 bases and J gave up 10 bases; unmatched junction bases: 10. The V gene's germline CDR1 is MNHEY and CDR2 SVGEGT. This CDR3 is CASSRSQGARSPLHF. DNA of the CDR3: TGTGCCAGCAGCCGTTCACAGGGGGCGCGGTCACCCCTCCACTTT.

The chain employs TRBV2 and TRBJ1-5; D perhaps matches TRBD1 (5 bases). The V gene's germline CDR1 is SNHLY and CDR2 FYNNEI. The V end was cut by 7 bases, the J end by 2 bases, with 9 bases between. CDR3 length equals 13 residues. The CDR3 region is CASTLGGNQPQHF. In nucleotides, the CDR3 is TGTGCCAGCACCTTAGGGGGCAATCAGCCCCAGCATTTT.

This clonotype showed up many times. The chain uses TRBV27 and TRBJ2-3; no definite D call. The CDR3 loop spans 14 amino acids. Deletions cut 3 bases from V and 2 bases from J, with 9 bases between. Germline V gene data show CDR1 as MNHEY and CDR2 as SMNVEV (reference sequence). CDR3 nucleotides: TGTGCCAGCAGTTTTGTTCAGACCACAGATACGCAGTATTTT. Encoded protein: CASSFVQTTDTQYF.

This clonotype was recorded many times. The chain employs TRBV5-5 and TRBJ2-2; TRBD1 matches at 8 bases. There are 16 residues in the CDR3. Germline trimming cut 2 bases from V and 4 bases from J; bases unmatched to any gene: 7. Germline assignment: CDR1 SGHKS and CDR2 YYEKEE (reference sequence). The CDR3 region has the DNA TGTGCCAGCAGCTTCGGGACAGGTGCGCTCACCGGGGAGCTGTTTTTT. Encoded protein: CASSFGTGALTGELFF.

This clonotype was counted only a few times. V gene TRBV19 combines with J gene TRBJ2-5; D is uncertain. Trimming shortened V by 4 bases and J by 5 bases, and 14 bases separated the two germline ends. This CDR3 has 14 residues. Per germline, CDR1 LNHDA and CDR2 SQIVND (reference sequence). The CDR3 region has the DNA TGTGCCAGTAGTAGCCACAGCTTGCGGGAGACCCAGTACTTC. This gives the protein CASSSHSLRETQYF.

The J gene is TRBJ2-3, the V gene TRBV21-1; whether TRBD1, the table's D call, matches the DNA was not checked. TRBV21-1 represents a pseudogene. The CDR3 spans 15 residues. For the CDR3, the DNA is TGTGCCAGCAGCAACCCCTTCCCGGGCGCAGATACGCAGTATTTT. Amino acids: CASSNPFPGADTQYF.

Many counts were recorded for this clonotype. The V and J genes are TRBV20-1 and TRBJ2-7; 7 nucleotides line up with TRBD1. Germline trimming cut 7 bases from V and 5 bases from J; bases unmatched to any gene: 26. The CDR3 extends over 18 amino acids. The germline gives CDR1 DFQATT, CDR2 SNEGSKA (reference sequence). CDR3 nucleotide sequence: TGCAGTGGCTTATCCGGGACAGAAACGTTCGGCGGAGTTAACGAGCAGTACTTC. It encodes CSGLSGTETFGGVNEQYF.

V and J are TRBV24-1 and TRBJ2-5; TRBD2 matches at 8 bases. With V trimmed by 6 bases and J by 0 bases, 23 bases remained unmatched. In germline, CDR1 is KGHDR, CDR2 SFDVKD. This CDR3 has 21 residues. Here the CDR3 DNA reads TGTGCCACCAGTCTACAGGCGTACGATGTAACTAGCGGTATAAACCAAGAGACCCAGTACTTC. Its protein product is CATSLQAYDVTSGINQETQYF.

This clonotype was counted ten times or more. V usage is TRBV5-1 and J usage is TRBJ2-2, with unresolved D. This CDR3 comprises 15 residues. With 0 bases removed from V and 1 base from J, the gap between germline ends came to 7 bases. Germline CDR1 SGHRS, CDR2 YFSETQ. The DNA for the CDR3 is TGCGCCAGCAGCTTGGAAGGGTTGAACACCGGGGAGCTGTTTTTT. Encoded protein: CASSLEGLNTGELFF.

Ten or more counts support this clonotype. This rearrangement joins TRBV9 to TRBJ2-1; TRBD2 aligns across 11 bases. CDR3 size: 15 residues. The junction had 3 bases not matched to a gene; V was cut back by 2 bases and J by 5 bases. Per germline, CDR1 SGDLS and CDR2 YYNGEE. This CDR3 is CASSVSGGANNEQFF. CDR3 bases: TGTGCCAGCAGCGTTAGCGGGGGGGCGAACAATGAGCAGTTCTTC.

The chain is built from TRBV19 and TRBJ2-2; D unclear. The CDR3 runs 14 residues. The V gene's germline CDR1 is LNHDA and CDR2 SQIVND (reference sequence). Trimming cost V 3 bases and J 2 bases, with 7 bases left between them. CDR3 DNA sequence: TGTGCCAGTAGTATTGGGCGCAACACCGGGGAGCTGTTTTTT. This codes for CASSIGRNTGELFF. The full variable domain, with the rest looked up from reference TRBV19 and TRBJ2-2, is DGGITQSPKYLFRKEGQNVTLSCEQNLNHDAMYWYRQDPGQGLRLIYYSQIVNDFQKGDIAEGYSVSREKKESFPLTVTSAQKNPTAFYLCASSIGRNTGELFFGEGSRLTVL.

V gene TRBV11-2 combines with J gene TRBJ1-1; TRBD1 is a possible D gene (5 bases). The CDR3 consists of 16 residues. V lost 6 bases, J lost 4 bases, and 21 bases lay in between. CDR1 and CDR2 (germline): SGHAT, FQNNGV. The CDR3: CASRHDGGGGSTEAFF. The CDR3 DNA is TGTGCCAGCAGGCACGACGGTGGGGGAGGCAGCACTGAAGCTTTCTTT.

This clonotype showed up just a few times. The rearrangement links TRBV6-2 or TRBV6-3 to TRBJ2-1, with TRBD1 matching 8 bases. The ends lost 6 bases at V and 6 bases at J; junction bases unmatched: 7. Per the germline V gene, CDR1 is MNHEY and CDR2 is SVGEGT. The CDR3 is 14 residues long. CDR3 loop: CASSIDRGLNEQFF. The CDR3 DNA sequence: TGTGCCAGCAGCATAGACAGGGGACTCAATGAGCAGTTCTTC.

The chain combines TRBV6-1 with TRBJ2-6; a possible D gene is TRBD2 (5 bases). Germline lookup yields CDR1 MNHNS and CDR2 SASEGT. The CDR3 consists of 15 residues. Trimming left V 6 bases short and J 3 bases short, with 12 bases between. The DNA of the CDR3 is TGTGCCAGCAGATCTACGGGGTATGGGGCCAACGTCCTGACTTTC. As protein: CASRSTGYGANVLTF.